This TCR beta chain stems from a study of Ad26.COV2.S vaccination and SARS-CoV-2 variants. Study background: The donor was enrolled in the Ad26.COV2.S arm of the COV1001 trial.

Produced via immunoSEQ multiplex PCR; TCRdb's table is partial and in-frame only. Of 440,000 or so clones in the sample, 80% to 95% were seen once. This CDR3 has 16 residues. CDR1 is MDHEN, CDR2 SYDVKM, per germline. V gave up 8 bases and J gave up 3 bases, with 23 bases separating them. Concerning this clone: The antigen is undetermined.

Treatment reported: some 20 received Ad26.COV2.S at low or high dose, single or two shots; about 5 received placebo; per-sample allocation not given. All samples were drawn on day 63, counting from the first vaccine or placebo injection. This vaccine is an Ad26 vector that expresses the Wuhan-strain SARS-CoV-2 spike. Study conclusions and caveats: Non-spike TCR breadth showed similarity between vaccine and placebo recipients.

The receptor was isolated from a person between 18 and 60 years old who received the Ad26.COV2.S COVID-19 vaccine or a placebo. This specimen consisted of peripheral blood, obtained in a trial of Ad26.COV2.S vaccine versus placebo. V and J are TRBV28 and TRBJ2-7, with D tentatively TRBD1 or TRBD2 (5 bases each). The CDR3 is CASVSGTESPNYEQYF. The CDR3 nucleotides read TGTGCCAGCGTATCGGGGACGGAGTCACCGAACTACGAGCAGTACTTC.